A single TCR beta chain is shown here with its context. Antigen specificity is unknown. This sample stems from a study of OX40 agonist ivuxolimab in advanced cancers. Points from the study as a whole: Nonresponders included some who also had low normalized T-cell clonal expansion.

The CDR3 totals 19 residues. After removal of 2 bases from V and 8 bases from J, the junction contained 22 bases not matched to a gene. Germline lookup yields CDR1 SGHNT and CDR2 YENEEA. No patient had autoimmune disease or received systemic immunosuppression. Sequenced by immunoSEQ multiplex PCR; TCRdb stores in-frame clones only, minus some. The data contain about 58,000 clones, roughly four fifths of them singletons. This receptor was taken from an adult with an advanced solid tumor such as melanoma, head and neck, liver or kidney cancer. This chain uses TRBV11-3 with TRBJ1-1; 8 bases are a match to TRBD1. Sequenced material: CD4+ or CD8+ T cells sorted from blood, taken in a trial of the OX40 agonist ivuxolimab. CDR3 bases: TGTGCCAGCAGCTTAACGGGGCATTGGACAGGGAGTGGGGCGACGGAAGCTTTCTTT. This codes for CASSLTGHWTGSGATEAFF.